This T cell receptor beta chain is drawn from a study of T-cell memory formation after mild COVID-19. MiXCR, applied by TCRdb to the 5' RACE reads, yields one record per CDR3 protein. The sample lists over 130,000 distinct CDR3 sequences; 11% to 15% were seen once. Germline CDR1 and CDR2: SGDLS and YYNGEE. The V end lost 3 bases, the J end lost 3 bases, and 5 bases lay between the germline ends. This CDR3 contains 12 residues. Sequencing was performed on PBMCs or a T cell subset sorted from them (not recorded which). This clonotype originated in an adult woman who had mild COVID-19 (a few samples of this study predate the infection). Cell type and time point are not known. V gene TRBV9 combines with J gene TRBJ2-3; no firm D call. The CDR3 DNA is TGTGCCAGCAGCGGCTTAACAGATACGCAGTATTTT. Translating it yields CASSGLTDTQYF.